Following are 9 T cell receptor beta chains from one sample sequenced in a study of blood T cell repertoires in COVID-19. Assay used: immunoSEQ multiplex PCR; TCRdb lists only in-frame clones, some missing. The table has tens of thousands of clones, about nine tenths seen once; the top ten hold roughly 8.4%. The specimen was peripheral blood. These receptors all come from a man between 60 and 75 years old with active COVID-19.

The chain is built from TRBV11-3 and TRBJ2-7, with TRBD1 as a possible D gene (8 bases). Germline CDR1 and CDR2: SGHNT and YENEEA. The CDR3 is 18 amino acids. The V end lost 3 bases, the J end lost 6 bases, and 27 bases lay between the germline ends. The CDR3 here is CASSLGRAGQATTSEQYF. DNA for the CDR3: TGTGCCAGCAGCTTGGGGAGGGCGGGACAGGCCACAACTAGCGAGCAGTACTTC.

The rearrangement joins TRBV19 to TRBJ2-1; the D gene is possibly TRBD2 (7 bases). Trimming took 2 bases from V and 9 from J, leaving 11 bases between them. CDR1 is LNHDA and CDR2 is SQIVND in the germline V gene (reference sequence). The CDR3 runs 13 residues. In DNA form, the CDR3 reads TGTGCCAGTAGTATACGGGGGGCGGGTGAGCAGTTCTTC. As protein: CASSIRGAGEQFF.

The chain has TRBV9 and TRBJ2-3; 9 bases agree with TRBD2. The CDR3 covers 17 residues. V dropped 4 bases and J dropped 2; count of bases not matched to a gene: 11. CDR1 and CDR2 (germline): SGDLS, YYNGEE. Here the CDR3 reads CASSHSGRTSITDTQYF. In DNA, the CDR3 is TGTGCCAGCAGCCATAGCGGGAGAACCTCTATCACAGATACGCAGTATTTT.

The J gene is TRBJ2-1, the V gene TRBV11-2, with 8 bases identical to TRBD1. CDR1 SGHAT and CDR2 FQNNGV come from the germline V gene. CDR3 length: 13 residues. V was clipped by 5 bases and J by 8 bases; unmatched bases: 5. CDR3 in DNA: TGTGCCAGCAGCCCCGGACAGGGCTATGAGCAGTTCTTC. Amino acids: CASSPGQGYEQFF. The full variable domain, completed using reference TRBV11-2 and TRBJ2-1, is EAGVAQSPRYKIIEKRQSVAFWCNPISGHATLYWYQQILGQGPKLLIQFQNNGVVDDSQLPKDRFSAERLKGVDSTLKIQPAKLEDSAVYLCASSPGQGYEQFFGPGTRLTVL.

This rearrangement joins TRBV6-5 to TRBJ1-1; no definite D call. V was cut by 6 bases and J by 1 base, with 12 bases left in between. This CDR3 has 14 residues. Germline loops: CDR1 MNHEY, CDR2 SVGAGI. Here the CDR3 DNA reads TGTGCCAGCAGGTTGGTAGTACCGAACACTGAAGCTTTCTTT. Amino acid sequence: CASRLVVPNTEAFF.

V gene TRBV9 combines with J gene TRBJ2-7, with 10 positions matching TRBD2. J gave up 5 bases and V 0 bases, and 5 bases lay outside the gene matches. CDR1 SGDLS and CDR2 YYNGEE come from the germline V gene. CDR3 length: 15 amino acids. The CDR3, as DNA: TGTGCCAGCAGCGTAGCACTAGCGGGAATAAACGAGCAGTACTTC. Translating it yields CASSVALAGINEQYF.

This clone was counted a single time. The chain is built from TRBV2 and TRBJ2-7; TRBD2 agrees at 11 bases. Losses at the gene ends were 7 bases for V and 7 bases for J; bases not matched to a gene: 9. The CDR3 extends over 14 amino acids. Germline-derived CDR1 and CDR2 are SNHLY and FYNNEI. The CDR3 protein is CASIGLAGGGEQYF. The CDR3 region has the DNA TGTGCCAGCATCGGGCTAGCGGGAGGAGGGGAGCAGTACTTC.

The CDR3 sequence is CASSDRGLAGAKNIQYF. The CDR3 DNA follows: TGTGCCAGCAGCGATCGTGGACTAGCGGGAGCCAAAAACATTCAGTACTTC. V and J are TRBV2 and TRBJ2-4; TRBD2 matches at 11 bases. The V segment lost 6 bases and the J segment 0 bases; nucleotides outside the gene matches: 7. This CDR3 comprises 17 residues. CDR1 is SNHLY, CDR2 FYNNEI, per germline. Combining the CDR3 with reference TRBV2 and TRBJ2-4 gives the whole variable domain EPEVTQTPSHQVTQMGQEVILRCVPISNHLYFYWYRQILGQKVEFLVSFYNNEISEKSEIFDDQFSVERPDGSNFTLKIRSTKLEDSAMYFCASSDRGLAGAKNIQYFGAGTRLSVL.

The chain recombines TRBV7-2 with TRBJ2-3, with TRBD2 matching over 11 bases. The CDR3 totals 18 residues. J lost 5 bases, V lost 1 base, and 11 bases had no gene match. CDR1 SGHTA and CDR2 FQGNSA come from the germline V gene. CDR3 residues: CASSLEIPTSGRGDTQYF. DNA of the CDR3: TGTGCCAGCAGCTTAGAAATTCCTACTAGCGGGAGAGGAGATACGCAGTATTTT. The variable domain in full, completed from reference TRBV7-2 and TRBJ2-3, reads GAGVSQSPSNKVTEKGKDVELRCDPISGHTALYWYRQSLGQGLEFLIYFQGNSAPDKSGLPSDRFSAERTGGSVSTLTIQRTQQEDSAVYLCASSLEIPTSGRGDTQYFGPGTRLTVL.